Below are 25 T cell receptor beta chains sequenced from a single sample in a study of shared clonotypes between healthy human individuals. Sequenced by immunoSEQ multiplex PCR; TCRdb stores in-frame clones only, minus some. This table holds over a million clones, around three quarters found once. Specimen: memory CD4+ T cells from PBMCs. Subset specified: CD45RA-negative fraction. The receptors come from a man aged 18-30 years in good health. Some clones in this sample may be carry-over from other donors' samples.

The table lists this clone with a count of one. This sample also contains other DNA sequences that code for the same CDR3. The chain uses TRBV5-1 and TRBJ1-2; D is ambiguous. The CDR3 spans 13 residues. Germline loops: CDR1 SGHRS, CDR2 YFSETQ. Between the trimmed V and J ends, which lost 0 bases and 4 bases, there was a span of 7 bases. Written as DNA, the CDR3 is TGCGCCAGCAGCTTGGTCGGAGGCTATGGCTACACCTTC. Translation gives CASSLVGGYGYTF.

The chain employs TRBV2 and TRBJ2-3, with D tentatively TRBD2 (6 bases). The CDR3 is made up of 12 amino acids. Germline CDR1 is SNHLY and CDR2 is FYNNEI. Trimming removed 6 bases at V and 5 bases at J, with 9 bases between. DNA of the CDR3: TGTGCCAGCAGACTAGCAGGAGATACGCAGTATTTT. This sequence encodes CASRLAGDTQYF.

This rearrangement joins TRBV6-1 to TRBJ2-7; 8 bases agree with TRBD1. The CDR3 totals 13 residues. From germline, CDR1 is MNHNS and CDR2 SASEGT. J was trimmed by 3 bases and V by 6 bases; bases with no gene match: 4. The CDR3 DNA sequence: TGTGCCAGCAGCGCACAGGGGGGCTACGAGCAGTACTTC. It specifies CASSAQGGYEQYF.

The J gene is TRBJ2-1, the V gene TRBV7-9; 9 bases match TRBD2. CDR3 length: 18 residues. The germline V gene has CDR1 SEHNR and CDR2 FQNEAQ (reference sequence). V shed 3 bases, J shed 0 bases, and the junction held 9 bases outside the gene matches. The CDR3 loop reads CASSLGKISGSSYNEQFF. In DNA form, the CDR3 reads TGTGCCAGCAGCTTGGGAAAGATTAGCGGGAGCTCCTACAATGAGCAGTTCTTC.

This chain links TRBV21-1 with TRBJ2-2. TRBV21-1 is a listed pseudogene. The CDR3 loop spans 17 amino acids. The CDR3 DNA reads TGTGCCAGCAACGAGGGGGGCGGGCAAACGGACACCGGGGAGCTGTTTTTT. Amino acids: CASNEGGGQTDTGELFF.

The chain links TRBV7-2 to TRBJ1-3; 7 bases match TRBD1. Per the germline V gene, CDR1 is SGHTA and CDR2 is FQGNSA. The CDR3 runs 15 residues. V was clipped by 6 bases and J by 1 base; unmatched bases: 6. The CDR3 DNA sequence: TGTGCCAGCAGATCAACAGGGGAATCTGGAAACACCATATATTTT. This encodes CASRSTGESGNTIYF.

The J gene is TRBJ2-1, the V gene TRBV4-1; D could derive from TRBD1 or TRBD2 (5 bases each). Germline values: CDR1 MGHRA, CDR2 YSYEKL. The CDR3 contains 17 residues. V was shortened by 0 bases and J by 3 bases, with 15 bases between the two germline ends. CDR3 region: CASSQDHMGPSYNEQFF. The CDR3 DNA follows: TGCGCCAGCAGCCAAGATCATATGGGACCGAGCTACAATGAGCAGTTCTTC.

The V gene is TRBV11-2, the J gene TRBJ2-5; 12 bases line up with TRBD2. Germline assignment: CDR1 SGHAT and CDR2 FQNNGV. V trimming: 2 bases; J trimming: 2 bases; junction bases outside the gene matches: 9. The CDR3 sequence is 18 residues long. The CDR3 sequence is CASSLLTGLAGGQETQYF. CDR3 in DNA: TGTGCCAGCAGCTTATTAACCGGGCTAGCGGGAGGGCAAGAGACCCAGTACTTC.

V is TRBV10-1 and J is TRBJ1-2; maybe TRBD1 (5 bases). This CDR3 has 14 residues. Germline values: CDR1 WNHNN, CDR2 SYGVQD (reference sequence). The CDR3 bases are TGCGCTATCCCTGAGGAGCGGGGCACCTATGGCTACACCTTC. It codes for CAIPEERGTYGYTF.

The chain is built from TRBV5-1 and TRBJ2-3; TRBD2 matches at 12 bases. V dropped 0 bases and J dropped 3; count of bases not matched to a gene: 5. This CDR3 has 17 residues. Germline CDR1 SGHRS, CDR2 YFSETQ. As DNA, the CDR3 is TGCGCCAGCAGCTTGGGGACTAGCGGGATTGTGACAGATACGCAGTATTTT. Translating it yields CASSLGTSGIVTDTQYF.

This clone has a handful of counts. V and J are TRBV5-1 and TRBJ1-1, with 8 bases identical to TRBD1. V gave up 2 bases and J gave up 3 bases; unmatched junction bases: 6. CDR1 is SGHRS, CDR2 YFSETQ, per germline. The CDR3 extends over 15 amino acids. The CDR3 DNA is TGCGCCAGCAGCTTTAAAGGGACAGGCGACACTGAAGCTTTCTTT. This codes for CASSFKGTGDTEAFF.

The chain combines TRBV18 with TRBJ1-1; the match to TRBD1 covers 10 bases. CDR1 is KGHSH, CDR2 LQKENI, per germline. This CDR3 has 14 amino acids. V lost 4 bases to trimming and J lost 3 bases; unmatched junction nucleotides: 2. The CDR3 DNA reads TGTGCCAGCTCACAGGGACAGGGGTACACTGAAGCTTTCTTT. Its translation is CASSQGQGYTEAFF.

V usage is TRBV2 and J usage is TRBJ2-7; a weak D match, TRBD2 (6 bases). The germline V gene has CDR1 SNHLY and CDR2 FYNNEI. Trimming removed 6 bases at V and 0 bases at J, with 15 bases between. The CDR3 runs to 15 residues. Here the CDR3 DNA reads TGTGCCAGCAGGAACCCGGGACTCCGCTCCTACGAGCAGTACTTC. Translation: CASRNPGLRSYEQYF.

The genes are TRBV7-3 and TRBJ2-2; D is ambiguous. The length of the CDR3 is 14 residues. V lost 3 bases, J lost 3 bases, and 8 bases lay in between. The germline CDR1 and CDR2 sequences are SGHTA and FQGTGA. CDR3 sequence (DNA): TGTGCCAGCAGCTTTTCGGTCGACACCGGGGAGCTGTTTTTT. Its translation is CASSFSVDTGELFF.

In its sample, this clone was seen a few times. The rearrangement joins TRBV18 to TRBJ2-1, with TRBD2 identical over 10 bases. CDR1 is KGHSH, CDR2 LQKENI, per germline. The V gene end was trimmed by 5 bases and the J gene end by 7 bases; junction bases not matched to a gene: 8. The CDR3 loop spans 15 amino acids. In DNA, the CDR3 is TGTGCCAGCTCAATTAATCTAGCGGGAGTTAATGAGCAGTTCTTC. It specifies CASSINLAGVNEQFF.

CDR3 region: CASSQQTGSGRYEQYF. CDR3 in DNA: TGTGCCAGCAGCCAACAAACAGGGTCTGGTAGATACGAGCAGTACTTC. The chain recombines TRBV7-2 with TRBJ2-7; maybe TRBD1 (6 bases). V was shortened by 5 bases and J by 4 bases, with 21 bases between the two germline ends. The CDR3 runs 16 residues. The germline V gene encodes CDR1 SGHTA and CDR2 FQGNSA.

The V call is TRBV10-3, the J call TRBJ2-5, with 7 bases identical to TRBD2. This CDR3 has 15 amino acids. From germline, CDR1 is ENHRY and CDR2 SYGVKD. V shed 6 bases, J shed 5 bases, and the junction held 12 bases outside the gene matches. CDR3 protein: CAISRDGGKGETQYF. Here the CDR3 DNA reads TGTGCCATCAGCCGGGACGGGGGGAAAGGGGAGACCCAGTACTTC.

This clone was recorded a few times. V is TRBV7-2 and J is TRBJ2-2; 12 bases are shared with TRBD2. With 6 bases clipped from V and 5 bases from J, the junction kept 4 bases outside the gene matches. Germline CDR1 SGHTA, CDR2 FQGNSA. CDR3 size: 15 residues. CDR3 loop: CASSVLAGGTGELFF. For the CDR3, the DNA is TGTGCCAGCAGTGTACTAGCGGGAGGTACCGGGGAGCTGTTTTTT.

This clone was seen more than once but under ten times. The chain recombines TRBV4-1 with TRBJ1-2; D not resolved. This CDR3 spans 15 amino acids. V lost 1 base, J lost 6 bases, and 15 bases lay in between. Germline loops: CDR1 MGHRA, CDR2 YSYEKL. The CDR3 region has the DNA TGCGCCAGCAGCCAAGGATGGGCAGGCTTGGATGGCTACACCTTC. It codes for CASSQGWAGLDGYTF.

This chain joins TRBV10-3 and TRBJ1-1; 7 bases are shared with TRBD1. The CDR3 is made up of 13 amino acids. The ends lost 10 bases at V and 4 bases at J; junction bases unmatched: 9. The V gene's germline CDR1 is ENHRY and CDR2 SYGVKD. CDR3 region: CATLGQMGTEAFF. In DNA, the CDR3 is TGTGCCACATTGGGACAGATGGGCACTGAAGCTTTCTTT.

This chain uses TRBV7-2 with TRBJ2-3; D perhaps matches TRBD2 (6 bases). The V and J ends lost 5 bases and 5 bases respectively, with 8 bases between them. Looked up from germline, CDR1 is SGHTA and CDR2 is FQGNSA. The CDR3 totals 12 residues. The CDR3 sequence: CASSPRGDTQYF. The CDR3 nucleotides are TGTGCCAGCAGCCCGCGGGGAGATACGCAGTATTTT.

Note on this clone: The sample has other DNA sequences that encode this CDR3 too. V and J are TRBV7-2 and TRBJ1-1; D is unresolved. V dropped 1 base and J dropped 0 bases, with 6 bases sitting between them. Germline V CDR1 and CDR2: SGHTA, FQGNSA. The CDR3 loop spans 14 amino acids. The CDR3 is CASSLVGLNTEAFF. CDR3 in DNA: TGTGCCAGCAGCTTAGTAGGGTTGAACACTGAAGCTTTCTTT.

The rearrangement joins TRBV5-4 to TRBJ2-3; no definite D call. The CDR3 length is 13 residues. The germline gives CDR1 SGHNT, CDR2 YYREEE (reference sequence). V was clipped by 6 bases and J by 1 base, with 9 bases between them. The CDR3, as DNA: TGTGCCAGCATGCCGGTAGGCACAGATACGCAGTATTTT. As protein: CASMPVGTDTQYF.

This sequence joins TRBV5-1 and TRBJ2-5, with D hard to call. CDR3 length equals 13 residues. Germline V gene sequence: CDR1 SGHRS, CDR2 YFSETQ. V lost 1 base to trimming and J lost 2 bases, with 6 bases between them. CDR3 region: CASSLTAQETQYF. The DNA for the CDR3 is TGCGCCAGCAGCTTGACAGCACAAGAGACCCAGTACTTC.

The chain employs TRBV13 and TRBJ1-2; D remains ambiguous. The germline V and J ends were trimmed by 3 bases and 2 bases, with 16 bases remaining between them. The CDR3 extends over 16 amino acids. Germline assignment: CDR1 PRHDT and CDR2 FYEKMQ (reference sequence). The CDR3 nucleotides read TGTGCCAGCAGCTTGGGGAGGGAATGGGCCAACTATGGCTACACCTTC. Protein product: CASSLGREWANYGYTF. Supplemented by reference TRBV13 and TRBJ1-2, the full variable domain reads AAGVIQSPRHLIKEKRETATLKCYPIPRHDTVYWYQQGPGQDPQFLISFYEKMQSDKGSIPDRFSAQQFSDYHSELNMSSLELGDSALYFCASSLGREWANYGYTFGSGTRLTVV.